Listed here are 2 T cell receptor beta chains from one sample, sequenced in a study of blood T cell repertoires in COVID-19. Repertoires were generated with immunoSEQ multiplex PCR, while TCRdb's copy carries only in-frame clones and drops some. The repertoire includes 140,000 or so clones, roughly 84% of them detected once, and roughly 4.5% sits in the top ten. The sample was peripheral blood. Every receptor here comes from a human donor in a cohort sampled during active COVID-19.

In the case of this clone: Other DNA sequences within the sample encode an identical CDR3. This sequence joins TRBV6-1 and TRBJ2-5, with 7 bases fitting TRBD1. Trimming at V came to 2 bases and at J to 3 bases, leaving 0 bases not matched to a gene. The length of the CDR3 is 13 residues. CDR1 is MNHNS and CDR2 is SASEGT in the germline V gene. CDR3 protein: CASSEQGEETQYF. The CDR3 nucleotides are TGTGCCAGCAGTGAACAGGGGGAAGAGACCCAGTACTTC.

The CDR3 protein is CASSLSPATEETQYF. The DNA for the CDR3 is TGTGCCAGCAGCTTATCTCCGGCCACGGAGGAGACCCAGTACTTC. J is TRBJ2-5 and V is TRBV11-1; no definite D call. With 2 bases removed from V and 5 bases from J, the gap between germline ends came to 15 bases. This CDR3 has 15 amino acids. Germline assignment: CDR1 SGHAT and CDR2 FQDESV (reference sequence).